This paragraph reports one T cell receptor beta chain. What it recognizes is unknown. The CDR3 runs 15 residues. Germline V gene lookup returns CDR1 LNHDA and CDR2 SQIVND (reference sequence). The V segment lost 4 bases and the J segment 5 bases; nucleotides outside the gene matches: 8. The sample is drawn from a study of cytomegalovirus exposure and HLA in healthy donors. Study-wide results and limits: When presence/absence was analysed, sequencing depth was taken to be roughly uniform across donors. Confirmation in vitro established that a few CMV-associated chains were specific for CMV antigens. In an earlier analysis, in approximately 570 donors, most V segments appeared productive either ~87% or ~30% of the time.

Use of 60 Vbeta and 13 Jbeta primers characterized the PCR. Method: immunoSEQ multiplex PCR; TCRdb's copy keeps in-frame clones and lacks some. This sample has 100,000 to 150,000 clones, with roughly 80% found just once. The sample was PBMCs. The rearrangement uses TRBV19 and TRBJ2-5; 9 positions match TRBD1. The TCR sequence derives from a man younger than 35 in good health and CMV-seropositive. CDR3 sequence reads: CASSTRDRVLETQYF. CDR3 DNA: TGTGCCAGTAGTACCCGGGACAGGGTCCTGGAGACCCAGTACTTC. The full variable domain, rest sourced from reference TRBV19 and TRBJ2-5, is DGGITQSPKYLFRKEGQNVTLSCEQNLNHDAMYWYRQDPGQGLRLIYYSQIVNDFQKGDIAEGYSVSREKKESFPLTVTSAQKNPTAFYLCASSTRDRVLETQYFGPGTRLLVL.